These T cell receptor beta chains were read from a single sample in a study of T cell responses to AZD1222 COVID-19 vaccine. Sequenced by immunoSEQ multiplex PCR; TCRdb stores in-frame clones only, minus some. The table includes some 130,000 clones, approximately 92% detected once. Specimen: peripheral blood, collected 28 days after the second AZD1222 dose. Receptors originate from an adult who received the AZD1222 COVID-19 vaccine. CDR3s include the opening cysteine and the closing phenylalanine or tryptophan. Each record gives: J gene, clone size, V gene, CDR3 protein. For some rows the clone size is stated as once, few or many, or as a class when expanded; others skip it.

J: TRBJ1-1
size: -
V: TRBV14
CDR3: CASSQDDGTEAFF

J: TRBJ1-4
size: -
V: TRBV6-5
CDR3: CASGFQGKANEKLFF

J: TRBJ2-1
size: once
V: TRBV10-3
CDR3: CAISSNQMNEQFF

J: TRBJ1-1
size: -
V: TRBV29-1
CDR3: CSAEPGFNTEAFF

J: TRBJ2-7
size: -
V: TRBV28
CDR3: CASSSGQGAVEVLSYNYEQYF

J: TRBJ2-5
size: -
V: TRBV4-1
CDR3: CASSQVGTRVYEETQYF

J: TRBJ1-1
size: -
V: TRBV7-2
CDR3: CASSSPNTEAFF

J: TRBJ2-6
size: -
V: TRBV6-6
CDR3: CASRRQGVPSSSGANVLTF

J: TRBJ1-4
size: once
V: TRBV18
CDR3: CASSPGSSNEKLFF

J: TRBJ1-4
size: -
V: TRBV6-1
CDR3: CASSEDLQLGKLFF

J: TRBJ1-4
size: -
V: TRBV4-1
CDR3: CASSQVGEKLFF

J: TRBJ1-1
size: -
V: TRBV9
CDR3: CASSVAFGQGNTEAFF

J: TRBJ1-1
size: -
V: TRBV5-1
CDR3: CASSGQGKSEAFF

J: TRBJ2-3
size: once
V: TRBV2
CDR3: CASSEQRGSRVTDTQYF

J: TRBJ1-1
size: -
V: TRBV5-1
CDR3: CASSLASGVEYMNTEAFF

J: TRBJ1-1
size: -
V: TRBV2
CDR3: CASSPRGRGMNTEAFF

J: TRBJ1-6
size: -
V: TRBV27
CDR3: CASSPIRDTLSPLHF

J: TRBJ2-3
size: -
V: TRBV4-2
CDR3: CASSQDWSSGGTDTQYF

J: TRBJ1-2
size: -
V: TRBV7-2
CDR3: CASSLALEVFNNYGYTF

J: TRBJ1-2
size: -
V: TRBV3-1/TRBV3-2
CDR3: CASSFWTGGYTF

J: TRBJ2-7
size: -
V: TRBV3-1/TRBV3-2
CDR3: CASSQVSSGDTLTYEQYF

J: TRBJ1-2
size: -
V: TRBV4-1
CDR3: CASSQVNGQYGYTF

J: TRBJ1-1
size: -
V: TRBV5-6
CDR3: CASSLGQGVGNTEAFF

J: TRBJ1-1
size: -
V: TRBV5-1
CDR3: CASSLFARENTEAFF

J: TRBJ2-7
size: -
V: TRBV13
CDR3: CASSPVTSYEQYF

J: TRBJ2-3
size: -
V: TRBV7-2
CDR3: CASRGGNTDTQYF

J: TRBJ1-6
size: -
V: TRBV5-4
CDR3: CASSFGGSSSYNSPLHF

J: TRBJ2-5
size: -
V: TRBV11-2
CDR3: CASSYQGSRETQYF

J: TRBJ2-5
size: -
V: TRBV29-1
CDR3: CSVASHFGETQYF

J: TRBJ1-1
size: -
V: TRBV19
CDR3: CASSIGSRASTEAFF

J: TRBJ1-2
size: -
V: TRBV28
CDR3: CASNSPDAAGYGYTF

J: TRBJ1-2
size: -
V: TRBV4-1
CDR3: CASSPETFYGYTF

J: TRBJ1-3
size: -
V: TRBV7-9
CDR3: CASSAQGEAGNTIYF

J: TRBJ2-7
size: -
V: TRBV5-1
CDR3: CASSFLPRDSYEQYF

J: TRBJ1-2
size: -
V: TRBV30
CDR3: CAWRHGGYTF

J: TRBJ2-7
size: -
V: TRBV4-1
CDR3: CASSQDPIFEQYF

J: TRBJ1-3
size: -
V: TRBV9
CDR3: CASSAEGITGNTIYF

J: TRBJ1-2
size: -
V: TRBV28
CDR3: CASSLFSQGVYGYTF

J: TRBJ2-1
size: -
V: TRBV15
CDR3: CATSRDAANYNEQFF

J: TRBJ1-1
size: -
V: TRBV4-1
CDR3: CASSPVREIQEAFF

J: TRBJ1-1
size: -
V: TRBV18
CDR3: CASSPISGGTEAFF

J: TRBJ1-6
size: -
V: TRBV7-6
CDR3: CASSTRTGNNSPLHF